The T cell receptor beta chain under discussion was sequenced for a study of T cell clonality in common variable immunodeficiency. The table lists this clone with many counts. The sequenced fragment ends 3 residues before the CDR3 boundary, so the rest is inferred from the germline J gene. The assay was immunoSEQ multiplex PCR, and TCRdb's table has in-frame clones only and misses some. Listed for the sample are tens of thousands of clones, none seen a single time. The germline gives CDR1 LNHDA, CDR2 SQIVND (reference sequence). The V gene lost 3 bases and the J gene lost 0 bases, with 18 bases spanning the gap. The CDR3 has 17 residues.

The receptor was isolated from a person aged 18 to 75 in good health. Sequenced material: peripheral blood mononuclear cells. The V gene is TRBV19, the J gene TRBJ2-7; TRBD2 is a possible D gene (5 bases). The CDR3 DNA, read in part, is TGTGCCAGTAGTATGTCACAATCGAGGACTGTCTCCTACGAG. This encodes CASSMSQSRTVSYE. The complete CDR3 protein is CASSMSQSRTVSYEQYF.